Listed below are T cell receptor beta chains from one sample, sequenced in a study of blood T cell repertoires in COVID-19. Generated by immunoSEQ multiplex PCR, the TCRdb table keeps only in-frame clones and is missing some. The sample has about 300,000 clones; 86% are singletons. Specimen: PBMCs or T cells enriched from blood (not recorded which). The receptors were gathered from a woman under 30 who had recovered from COVID-19. The CDR3 runs from the conserved cysteine through the conserved F or W. D genes are given only for firm matches. The size entry is marked missing in some rows and otherwise reads once, few, many or a size class.

V,D,J,size,DNA,CDR3
TRBV9,.,TRBJ1-5,.,TGTGCCAGCAGCGTAGGAGACAGTCAGCCCCAGCATTTT,CASSVGDSQPQHF
TRBV9,TRBD1,TRBJ2-1,.,TGTGCCACCAACCGAGGGGACAGCTACAATGAGCAGTTCTTC,CATNRGDSYNEQFF
TRBV5-1,TRBD1,TRBJ2-1,.,TGCGCCAGCAGCTCGCAGGGGGTAGGCGATGAGCAGTTCTTC,CASSSQGVGDEQFF
TRBV6-5,.,TRBJ1-2,.,TGTGCCAGCAGTTACTCGACCGCGGGAGGGACCTATGGCTACACCTTC,CASSYSTAGGTYGYTF
TRBV10-3,.,TRBJ1-1,.,TGTGCCATCAGTGGGCAAGGAGGGGAGACTGAAGCTTTCTTT,CAISGQGGETEAFF
TRBV29-1,TRBD1,TRBJ1-1,.,TGCAGCGTAAGACAGGGGTGGGACACTGAAGCTTTCTTT,CSVRQGWDTEAFF
TRBV4-1,.,TRBJ1-2,.,TGCGCCAGCAGCGGGGGGGGAATCGATGGCTACACCTTC,CASSGGGIDGYTF
TRBV12-3/TRBV12-4,.,TRBJ1-1,.,TGTGCCAGCAGTGGGCCGTACACTGAAGCTTTCTTT,CASSGPYTEAFF
TRBV11-2,.,TRBJ1-1,.,TGTGCCAGCAGCTCAAAGGCGGGGTTACAGAACACTGAAGCTTTCTTT,CASSSKAGLQNTEAFF
TRBV6-5,.,TRBJ1-1,.,TGTGCCAGCAGTTACACAGGGTCCACTGAAGCTTTCTTT,CASSYTGSTEAFF
TRBV30,.,TRBJ1-2,.,TGTGCCTGGAGTTTCGGGTGGAGCTATGGCTACACCTTC,CAWSFGWSYGYTF
TRBV5-6,.,TRBJ2-3,.,TGTGCCAGCAGCACAATTGACACAGATACGCAGTATTTT,CASSTIDTDTQYF
TRBV9,TRBD1,TRBJ1-4,.,TGTGCCAGCAGCCCACCGGGACAGGGTAATCGGGAAAAACTGTTTTTT,CASSPPGQGNREKLFF
TRBV7-9,TRBD2,TRBJ2-5,.,TGTGCCAGCAGCCGGACTAGCGGGAGAGGGATTCTCAAGAGACCCCAGTACTTC,CASSRTSGRGILKRPQYF
TRBV30,.,TRBJ1-1,.,TGTGCCTGGAGTGAGGAGCCTTTTGAAGCTTTCTTT,CAWSEEPFEAFF
TRBV28,TRBD1,TRBJ2-5,.,TGTGCCAGCAGTTCACGGACAGGGGGAATACAAGAGACCCAGTACTTC,CASSSRTGGIQETQYF
TRBV23-1,TRBD1,TRBJ1-1,.,TGCGCCAGCAGTCAATCGGACAGGGGAGCTGAAGCTTTCTTT,CASSQSDRGAEAFF
TRBV5-1,.,TRBJ1-4,.,TGCGCCAGCAGAAAGGTGGGGCCAAATGAAAAACTGTTTTTT,CASRKVGPNEKLFF
TRBV24-1,TRBD1,TRBJ1-2,few,TGTGCCACCATAGGGACAGGGTATTGTGGCTACACCTTC,CATIGTGYCGYTF
TRBV28,TRBD1,TRBJ1-2,.,TGTGCCAGCAGTCGACCCAGGACAGGGGATTACTATGGCTACACCTTC,CASSRPRTGDYYGYTF
TRBV6-5,.,TRBJ2-1,.,TGTGCCAGCAGTTACCTTACGGGGAATGAGCAGTTCTTC,CASSYLTGNEQFF
TRBV9,.,TRBJ1-2,.,TGTGCCAGCAGCGTAGCTAAGACAGCCTTTTATGGCTACACCTTC,CASSVAKTAFYGYTF
TRBV28,.,TRBJ2-7,many,TGTGCCAGCAGTTCTTTCCGACCTACCGGGACTTCCTACGAGCAGTACTTC,CASSSFRPTGTSYEQYF
TRBV3-1/TRBV3-2,TRBD1,TRBJ1-2,.,TGTGCCAGCAGCCACCTGGAGGGGGCGGGGGGCTACACCTTC,CASSHLEGAGGYTF
TRBV5-6,TRBD2,TRBJ2-2,.,TGTGCCAGCAGCTTGGGGCGGAGTGCGGGGGAGCGCGGGGAGCTGTTTTTT,CASSLGRSAGERGELFF
TRBV19,TRBD2,TRBJ2-1,.,TGTGCCAGTAGCGTTAACCGGGAGGCGAATGAGCAGTTCTTC,CASSVNREANEQFF
TRBV5-6,.,TRBJ1-5,.,TGTGCCAGCAGCTTCCGGACAGAGGGCAATCAGCCCCAGCATTTT,CASSFRTEGNQPQHF
TRBV18,TRBD1,TRBJ2-1,.,TGTGCCAGCTCACCTCTGGGACAGATCAATGAGCAGTTCTTC,CASSPLGQINEQFF
TRBV3-1/TRBV3-2,.,TRBJ2-2,.,TGTGCCAGCAGCCAAGATGCATCGGGAGCCGGGGAGCTGTTTTTT,CASSQDASGAGELFF
TRBV11-3,.,TRBJ2-2,.,TGTGCCAGCAGCTTAGAAACGGGGGCGAACACCGGGGAGCTGTTTTTT,CASSLETGANTGELFF